This T cell receptor beta chain appears in the sequencing data of a study of blood T cell repertoires in COVID-19 (TCRdb year 2020). Background for the entire study: Samples covering the acute and convalescent phases of COVID-19 were provided by collaborators in the United States, Italy and Spain. The material from the prospective study consisted of cDNA or gDNA derived from T cells, B-cell-depleted T cells, or PBMCs. The dataset comprised deeply sampled blood TCRbeta repertoires from subjects exposed to, actively infected with, or recovered from COVID-19. Where available, HLA class I and class II types were obtained from metadata supplied by the sample provider rather than from assay-based typing. A freely available public database, intended as a resource for researchers studying the immune response to SARS-CoV-2, is where the repertoires were released. A de-identified subject ID, COVID-19 status, age in years and sex were almost always included in the sample metadata. The samples were drawn from the first 160 participants of the ongoing ImmuneRACE study and from 1,200 or so subjects provided by 6 global collaborators.

This clone was recorded once. The antigen it recognizes is unknown. No base qualities exist here, and no much larger clone lies one base off it. From its cysteine to its phenylalanine, the CDR3 spans 18 amino acids. Only the CDR3 portion is preserved as DNA: 54 bases, with reading frame beginning at the first base. V loses 4 bases at its end and J loses 4 bases; junction bases beyond the gene matches: 12. CDR1 and CDR2 are drawn from the germline V gene: SGHAT, FQNNGV. The collaborating institutions used their own protocols to collect whole blood in K2EDTA tubes. Collaborator samples were shipped for TCRbeta analysis as frozen whole blood, isolated PBMCs, or DNA extracted from either sample type. The immunoSEQ Assay, a bias-controlled multiplex PCR, was used to amplify TCRbeta CDR3 regions from genomic DNA. The authors' analysis ran thus. The number of nucleated cells in each sample was estimated by amplification of reference gene primers within the assay. Sequence reads were collapsed and filtered to measure the absolute abundance of every unique TCRbeta CDR3 rearrangement. Productive Simpson clonality was computed per sample as the square root of Simpson's diversity index over productive rearrangements. Imported from immuneACCESS, the table was reduced by TCRdb to in-frame sequences with V and J called. These copies leave out some clones; in studies compared against another copy, an unresolved V gene accounts for under half, and the cause of the remainder is not known. The DNA was the basis for D and trimming; V, J and clone size are from that table. The sample table lists fewer than 100,000 clones, just under 90% of them with a count of one. The ten largest clones represent 15% of the sample.

Study-wide conclusions, independent of this receptor: The amount of clinical and demographic metadata varied by source and participant and was provided uncurated.

The receptor's source is a human donor in a cohort sampled during active COVID-19. The sample consisted of peripheral blood. The receptor chain draws on TRBV11-2 and TRBJ2-1, with 11 bases aligning to TRBD2. The bases are TGTGCCAGCAGCTCCACAAGACCCAGACTAGCGGGGTACAATGAGCAGTTCTTC. It translates to CASSSTRPRLAGYNEQFF. The CDR3 plus the reference TRBV11-2 and TRBJ2-1 genes for the other parts give the full variable domain: EAGVAQSPRYKIIEKRQSVAFWCNPISGHATLYWYQQILGQGPKLLIQFQNNGVVDDSQLPKDRFSAERLKGVDSTLKIQPAKLEDSAVYLCASSSTRPRLAGYNEQFFGPGTRLTVL.